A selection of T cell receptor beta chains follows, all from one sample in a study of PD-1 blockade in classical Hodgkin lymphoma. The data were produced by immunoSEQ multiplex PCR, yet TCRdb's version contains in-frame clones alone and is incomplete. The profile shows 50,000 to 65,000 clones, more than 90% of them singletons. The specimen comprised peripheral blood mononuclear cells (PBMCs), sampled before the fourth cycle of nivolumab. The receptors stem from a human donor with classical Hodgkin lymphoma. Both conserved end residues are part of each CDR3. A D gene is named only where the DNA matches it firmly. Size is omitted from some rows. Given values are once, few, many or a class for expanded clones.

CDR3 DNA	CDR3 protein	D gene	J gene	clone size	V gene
TGTGCCATCAGTGGATGGCGGGACCACAATGAGCAGTTCTTC	CAISGWRDHNEQFF	.	TRBJ2-1	.	TRBV10-3
TGTGCCATCAGTGGAGGGGGGGGAGCTACCGGGACTACCGACAATGAGCAGTTCTTC	CAISGGGGATGTTDNEQFF	.	TRBJ2-1	.	TRBV10-3
TGCGCCAGCAGCTTGGTTGGGGGGGAAGTGAAAGAGACCCAGTACTTC	CASSLVGGEVKETQYF	TRBD2	TRBJ2-5	.	TRBV5-1
TGTGCCAGCAGTTCGGCAGCCGGGCAGGGATTTAACTATGGCTACACCTTC	CASSSAAGQGFNYGYTF	.	TRBJ1-2	.	TRBV28
TGTGCCAGCAGTCCCCGCTCAGGACAACGTCGCCCCGGTGGGAAACTGTTTTTT	CASSPRSGQRRPGGKLFF	.	TRBJ1-4	.	TRBV27
TGTGCCAGCAGCACAGGACAGGAGAGGGACAATGAGCAGTTCTTC	CASSTGQERDNEQFF	TRBD1	TRBJ2-1	.	TRBV11-3
TGTGCCAGCAGCTTATCGGCGGCAGCCTACGAGCAGTACTTC	CASSLSAAAYEQYF	.	TRBJ2-7	.	TRBV7-9
TGTGCCAGCAGTAGCAGGGGTGATTATAGCAATCAGCCCCAGCATTTT	CASSSRGDYSNQPQHF	.	TRBJ1-5	.	TRBV27
TGTGCCATCAGTGAGTCTACAGGGGATGGCTACACCTTC	CAISESTGDGYTF	TRBD1	TRBJ1-2	few	TRBV10-3
TGTGCCAGCAGTTACTCCAACCCGTTCGAGCAGTTCTTC	CASSYSNPFEQFF	.	TRBJ2-1	.	TRBV6-5
TGTGCAGTAGAACAGGGATCCTATAATTCACCCCTCCACTTT	CAVEQGSYNSPLHF	.	TRBJ1-6	.	TRBV28
TGCGCCAGCAGTGAGTGGGTCGGATCCCTGGCTTTCTTT	CASSEWVGSLAFF	.	TRBJ1-1	.	TRBV10-1
TGTGCCAGCAGTTTGGGTTATACGCAGTATTTT	CASSLGYTQYF	.	TRBJ2-3	few	TRBV6-1
TGTGCCACCAGCGAGGACAGGGGGTTTCCTCAGCCCCAGCATTTT	CATSEDRGFPQPQHF	TRBD1	TRBJ1-5	.	TRBV15
TGTGCCATCACCGTGACTAGCGGGGGCTTCCGTACCGGGGAGCTGTTTTTT	CAITVTSGGFRTGELFF	TRBD2	TRBJ2-2	.	TRBV10-3
TGTGCCAGCAGCTTGGGTGGATGGGCGGACGGCACTACTAGCACAGATACGCAGTATTTT	CASSLGGWADGTTSTDTQYF	.	TRBJ2-3	.	TRBV5-5
TGTGCCAGCAGTTTCCGTGCGGGCCATCGGGCCTACGAGCAGTACTTC	CASSFRAGHRAYEQYF	.	TRBJ2-7	.	TRBV28
TGTGCCTGGAGTACAACTAGGCCCACAGATACGCAGTATTTT	CAWSTTRPTDTQYF	.	TRBJ2-3	.	TRBV30
TGTGCCAGCAGTGAACAGCGGGGCCACGAGCAGTACTTC	CASSEQRGHEQYF	TRBD2	TRBJ2-7	.	TRBV2
TGTGCCAGCAGCCCATTAGCGGTCGCGAACACCGGGGAGCTGTTTTTT	CASSPLAVANTGELFF	.	TRBJ2-2	once	TRBV7-3
TGTGCCAGCAGTTACTCGATCGCGGGGGACCAGAATGAGCAGTTCTTC	CASSYSIAGDQNEQFF	TRBD2	TRBJ2-1	.	TRBV6-5
TGCGCCAGCAGCCCCGGACAGCCCTACTATGGCTACACCTTC	CASSPGQPYYGYTF	.	TRBJ1-2	.	TRBV5-1
TGTGCCTGGAGTGCCCTGGGAATATCCAAGCCCCAGCATTTT	CAWSALGISKPQHF	.	TRBJ1-5	.	TRBV30
TGTGCCAGCAGCCAAGATAGTGCCGGGGCCTATGGCTACACCTTC	CASSQDSAGAYGYTF	.	TRBJ1-2	.	TRBV4-2
TGTGCCAGCAGCTCCCTCGGGCATATAGCTTTCTTT	CASSSLGHIAFF	.	TRBJ1-1	.	TRBV13
TGTGCCAGCAGCTTGGTGGGAGGGCCGGGGGAGACCCAGTACTTC	CASSLVGGPGETQYF	TRBD2	TRBJ2-5	.	TRBV11-2
TGTGCCAGCAGTCCCAGCCAGTTATACAATGAGCAGTTCTTC	CASSPSQLYNEQFF	.	TRBJ2-1	.	TRBV5-6
TGTGCCAGTAGTCTCCAGCGGGACTCCTACGAGCAGTACTTC	CASSLQRDSYEQYF	TRBD2	TRBJ2-7	.	TRBV19
TGTGCCAGTAGTATTCTAGCGGGGGGCATCTACGAGCAGTACTTC	CASSILAGGIYEQYF	TRBD2	TRBJ2-7	once	TRBV19
TGCGCCAGCAGCCAAGAAGGGCAGGGGGCCTACGAGCAGTACTTC	CASSQEGQGAYEQYF	TRBD1	TRBJ2-7	.	TRBV4-1
TGCGCCAGCAGTGAGAACTGGTTCGGGGGCAATGAGCAGTTCTTC	CASSENWFGGNEQFF	.	TRBJ2-1	.	TRBV10-2
TGTGCCAGCAGCTTAGTAGCTTCTCGGGATGAGCAGTTCTTC	CASSLVASRDEQFF	.	TRBJ2-1	.	TRBV5-6
TGTGCCAGCAGCAGACTAGCGGAGACCCAGTACTTC	CASSRLAETQYF	TRBD2	TRBJ2-5	.	TRBV6-6
TGTGCCAGCAGGGCCGGGGGGATGGTCGGGGAGCTGTTTTTT	CASRAGGMVGELFF	TRBD2	TRBJ2-2	.	TRBV28
TGTGCCAGCTCACCAGTCAGCTATGGCTACACCTTC	CASSPVSYGYTF	.	TRBJ1-2	few	TRBV18
TGTGCCTGGAGTGTACGGGGGGCGAGAATATCTCAGCCCCAGCATTTT	CAWSVRGARISQPQHF	.	TRBJ1-5	.	TRBV30
TGCGCCAGCAGCTGGGACAGGGGAAACGGTAATGAAAAACTGTTTTTT	CASSWDRGNGNEKLFF	TRBD1	TRBJ1-4	.	TRBV5-1
TGTGCCAGCAGTGAGGGACAGAACTACGAGCAGTACTTC	CASSEGQNYEQYF	TRBD1	TRBJ2-7	.	TRBV27
TGTGCCAGCAGTATACTAGTCGTAACGAACACCGGGGAGCTGTTTTTT	CASSILVVTNTGELFF	.	TRBJ2-2	.	TRBV5-5
TGCAGTGAGAAGGGTTTAAGTGAGCAGTTCTTC	CSEKGLSEQFF	.	TRBJ2-1	.	TRBV20-1
TGTGCCAGTCGACAGGGGATGGGTGAGCAGTTCTTC	CASRQGMGEQFF	TRBD1	TRBJ2-1	.	TRBV5-4
TGTGCCATCAGTGAGACTAGCGCCAGTCTTTTCACCGGGGAGCTGTTTTTT	CAISETSASLFTGELFF	TRBD2	TRBJ2-2	few	TRBV10-3
TGTGCCTGGAGTAGAGGGGTCCATGAGCAGTTCTTC	CAWSRGVHEQFF	.	TRBJ2-1	.	TRBV30
TGTGCCAGCAGTGAAAGCCTCACAGGGTATACCAAAAACATTCAGTACTTC	CASSESLTGYTKNIQYF	.	TRBJ2-4	once	TRBV6-1
TGTGCCATTACTTCGACGGAACCCTACGAGCAGTACTTC	CAITSTEPYEQYF	.	TRBJ2-7	.	TRBV10-3
TGTGCCAGCAGTTTGAGCAGGAGGAACACTGAAGCTTTCTTT	CASSLSRRNTEAFF	.	TRBJ1-1	few	TRBV28
TGTGCCAGCAGTTGGTCGGGACAGCAAGAGACCCAGTACTTC	CASSWSGQQETQYF	TRBD1	TRBJ2-5	.	TRBV6-5
TGTGCCAGCAGCTTATTCATGAACACTGAAGCTTTCTTT	CASSLFMNTEAFF	.	TRBJ1-1	.	TRBV7-3
TGTGCCAGCAGCTTTAAGGTAGTTGGCGAGCAGTACTTC	CASSFKVVGEQYF	.	TRBJ2-7	.	TRBV7-8
TGTGCCAGTAACAGGGGCGTCTACGAGCAGTACTTC	CASNRGVYEQYF	TRBD1	TRBJ2-7	.	TRBV28
TGTGCCAGCAGTGAACTTCAACCGGGACAGTTGTCTGTAATGAACACTGAAGCTTTCTTT	CASSELQPGQLSVMNTEAFF	TRBD1	TRBJ1-1	.	TRBV6-1
TGTGCCAGCAGGACGGGACTAGAGCAGTACTTC	CASRTGLEQYF	TRBD2	TRBJ2-7	.	TRBV6-6
TGTGCCAGCAGTGGTGAGGGAGTCAACACTGAAGCTTTCTTT	CASSGEGVNTEAFF	.	TRBJ1-1	.	TRBV2
TGTGCCAGCAGTTCACCGGGACAGGGGGCCGATGAAAAACTGTTTTTT	CASSSPGQGADEKLFF	TRBD1	TRBJ1-4	.	TRBV28
TGTGCCACTTGGGGGACAAACTATGGCTACACCTTC	CATWGTNYGYTF	.	TRBJ1-2	few	TRBV19